This T cell receptor (beta chain) was obtained from a study of T cell repertoires in cytomegalovirus infection. Study context: Public TCR beta signatures indicated both CMV infection and matching HLA type.

In this sample, this clonotype turned up a few times. This CDR3 spans 10 amino acids. V dropped 10 bases and J dropped 5 bases, with 9 bases sitting between them. Per the germline V gene, CDR1 is SNHLY and CDR2 is FYNNEI. A single record per CDR3 protein comes from TCRdb applying MiXCR to the reads. The sample yields more than 650,000 distinct CDR3 sequences, 35% to 45% seen once. Material for sequencing was PBMCs. This sequence joins TRBV2 and TRBJ2-7; D may be TRBD1 (6 bases). The receptor comes from a human donor in good health (CMV status not recorded). Some clones in this sample may be carry-over from other donors' samples. CDR3 coding DNA: TGTGCCACCACAGGGAACGAGCAGTACTTC. Residues: CATTGNEQYF.